This T cell receptor (beta chain) was obtained from a study of siplizumab effects on memory and regulatory T cells. Overall study findings and caveats: Whether proliferating Tregs in siplizumab cultures suppress was not functionally confirmed. Apparently more diverse than memory cells, naive T cells also seemed major alloresponse contributors.

To note about this clone: The target antigen is unknown.

Germline loops: CDR1 SGHVS, CDR2 FNYEAQ. Trimming stripped 5 bases from V and 5 bases from J, with 13 bases between. The CDR3 is made up of 15 amino acids. Profiled with immunoSEQ multiplex PCR; TCRdb holds only in-frame clones, not every one. The table shows some 100,000 clones, with around 97% occurring only once. The material sequenced was naive CD4+ T cells sorted from blood. The V gene is TRBV7-6, the J gene TRBJ1-6; D unclear. The TCR originated in a human donor in good health. CDR3 coding DNA: TGTGCCAGCAGCCGGGGTCGGGGAAATAATTCACCCCTCCACTTT. Translating gives CASSRGRGNNSPLHF.